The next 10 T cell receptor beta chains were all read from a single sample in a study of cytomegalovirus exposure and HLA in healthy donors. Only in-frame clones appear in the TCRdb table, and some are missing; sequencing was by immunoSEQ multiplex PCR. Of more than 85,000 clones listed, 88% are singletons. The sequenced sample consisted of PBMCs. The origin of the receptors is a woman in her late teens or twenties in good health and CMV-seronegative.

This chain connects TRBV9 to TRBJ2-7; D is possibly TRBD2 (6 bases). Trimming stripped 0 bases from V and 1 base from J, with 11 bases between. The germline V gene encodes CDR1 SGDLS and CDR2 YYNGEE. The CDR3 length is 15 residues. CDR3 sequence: CASSVGLARSYEQYF. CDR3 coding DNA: TGTGCCAGCAGCGTAGGGCTAGCGAGATCCTACGAGCAGTACTTC.

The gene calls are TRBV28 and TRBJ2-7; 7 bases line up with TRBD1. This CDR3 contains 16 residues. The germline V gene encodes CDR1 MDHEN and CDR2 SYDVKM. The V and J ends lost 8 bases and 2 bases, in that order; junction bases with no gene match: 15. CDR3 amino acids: CASLGLRDSRTYEQYF. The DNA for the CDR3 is TGTGCCAGCCTGGGCCTCCGGGACAGCCGTACCTACGAGCAGTACTTC.

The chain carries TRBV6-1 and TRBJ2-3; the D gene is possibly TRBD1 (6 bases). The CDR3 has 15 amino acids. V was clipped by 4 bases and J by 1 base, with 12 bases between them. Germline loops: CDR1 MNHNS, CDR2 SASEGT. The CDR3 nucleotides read TGTGCCAGCAGTGTTCAGGCAGGGGGCACAGATACGCAGTATTTT. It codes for CASSVQAGGTDTQYF.

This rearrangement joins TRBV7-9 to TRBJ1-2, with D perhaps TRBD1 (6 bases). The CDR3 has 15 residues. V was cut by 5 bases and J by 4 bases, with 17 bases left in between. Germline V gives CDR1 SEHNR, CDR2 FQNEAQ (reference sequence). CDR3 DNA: TGTGCCAGCAGCCCCCTAACAGGGTATGGCTATGGCTACACCTTC. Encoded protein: CASSPLTGYGYGYTF.

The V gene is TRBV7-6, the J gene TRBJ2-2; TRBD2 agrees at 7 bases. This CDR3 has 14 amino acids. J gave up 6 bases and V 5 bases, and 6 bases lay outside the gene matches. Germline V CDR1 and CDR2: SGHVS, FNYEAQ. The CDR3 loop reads CASSDPGGSGELFF. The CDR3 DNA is TGTGCCAGCAGCGACCCGGGAGGCTCCGGGGAGCTGTTTTTT.

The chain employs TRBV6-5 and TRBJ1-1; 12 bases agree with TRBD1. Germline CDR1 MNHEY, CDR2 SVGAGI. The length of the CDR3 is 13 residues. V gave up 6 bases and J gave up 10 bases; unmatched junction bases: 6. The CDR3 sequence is CASRPGQGAGAFF. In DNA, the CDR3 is TGTGCCAGCAGACCGGGACAGGGGGCTGGAGCTTTCTTT.

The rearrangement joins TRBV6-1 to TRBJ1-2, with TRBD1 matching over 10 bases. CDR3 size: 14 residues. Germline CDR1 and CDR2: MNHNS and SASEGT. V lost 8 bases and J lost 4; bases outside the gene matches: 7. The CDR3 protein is CASEGQGELYGYTF. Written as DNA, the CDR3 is TGTGCCAGCGAAGGACAGGGGGAACTCTATGGCTACACCTTC.

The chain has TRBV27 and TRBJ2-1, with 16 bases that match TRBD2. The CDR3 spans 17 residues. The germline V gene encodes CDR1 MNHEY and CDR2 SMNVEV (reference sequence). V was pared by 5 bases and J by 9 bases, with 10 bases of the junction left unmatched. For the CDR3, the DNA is TGTGCCAGCAGTCCGGGACTAGCGGGAGGGCAGTCCAGTGAGCAGTTCTTC. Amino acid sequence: CASSPGLAGGQSSEQFF.

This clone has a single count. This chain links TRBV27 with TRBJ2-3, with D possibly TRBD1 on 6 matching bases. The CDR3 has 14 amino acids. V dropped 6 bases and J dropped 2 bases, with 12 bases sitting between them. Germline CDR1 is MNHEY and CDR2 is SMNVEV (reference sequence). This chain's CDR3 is CASSSRTVTDTQYF. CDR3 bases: TGTGCCAGCAGCAGCCGGACAGTCACAGATACGCAGTATTTT.

CDR3 sequence reads: CASSLGGRAGELFF. CDR3 DNA: TGTGCCAGCAGCTTGGGAGGGAGGGCCGGGGAGCTGTTTTTT. The V and J genes are TRBV5-4 and TRBJ2-2, with 7 bases aligning to TRBD2. V was clipped by 0 bases and J by 6 bases; unmatched bases: 2. The germline V gene has CDR1 SGHNT and CDR2 YYREEE (reference sequence). The CDR3 is 14 residues long.